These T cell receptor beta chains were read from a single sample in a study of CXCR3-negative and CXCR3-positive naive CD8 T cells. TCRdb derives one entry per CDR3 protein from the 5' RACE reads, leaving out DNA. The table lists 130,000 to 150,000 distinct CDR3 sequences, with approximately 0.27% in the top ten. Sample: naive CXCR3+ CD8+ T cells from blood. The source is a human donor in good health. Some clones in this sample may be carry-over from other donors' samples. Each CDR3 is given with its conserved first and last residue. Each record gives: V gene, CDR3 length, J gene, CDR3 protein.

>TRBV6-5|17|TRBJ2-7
CASSYSFGPEASYEQYF
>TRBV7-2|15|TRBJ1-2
CASSLEAGRIDGYTF
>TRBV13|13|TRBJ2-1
CASTGGHPNEQFF
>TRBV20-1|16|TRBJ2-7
CSARATGTSGLYEQYF
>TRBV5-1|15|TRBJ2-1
CASSLDLFSGYEQFF
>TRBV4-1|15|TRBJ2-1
CASSQDRGTYNEQFF
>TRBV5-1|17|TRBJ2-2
CASSRIPGEANTGELFF
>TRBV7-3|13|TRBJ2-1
CASSWDTTNEQFF
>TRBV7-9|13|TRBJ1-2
CASSHPGDYGYTF
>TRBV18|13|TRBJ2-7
CASSPSGVHEQYF
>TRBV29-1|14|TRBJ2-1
CSVPAGGSYNEQFF
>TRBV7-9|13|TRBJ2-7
CASSLNSLYEQYF
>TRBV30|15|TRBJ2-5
CAWSGDPAGTRDQYF
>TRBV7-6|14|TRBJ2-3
CASSLESIGDTQYF
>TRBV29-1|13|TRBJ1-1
CSVWAGVGTEAFF
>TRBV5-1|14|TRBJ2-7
CASSLEGRKYEQYF
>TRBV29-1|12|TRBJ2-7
CSVLETGDEQYF
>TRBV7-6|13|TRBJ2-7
CASSFEGTLEQYF